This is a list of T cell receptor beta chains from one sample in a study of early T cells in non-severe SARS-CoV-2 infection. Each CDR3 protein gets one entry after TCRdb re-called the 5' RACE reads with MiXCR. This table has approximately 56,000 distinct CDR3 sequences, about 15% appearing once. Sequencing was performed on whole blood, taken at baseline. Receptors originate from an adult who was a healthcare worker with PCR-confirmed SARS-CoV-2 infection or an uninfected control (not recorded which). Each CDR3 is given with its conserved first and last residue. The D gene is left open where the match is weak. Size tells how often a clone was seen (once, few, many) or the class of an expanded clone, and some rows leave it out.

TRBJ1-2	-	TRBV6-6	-	TGTGCCAGCAGTTTTTCAGGGAACTATGGCTACACCTTC	CASSFSGNYGYTF
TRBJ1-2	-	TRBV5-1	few	TGCGCCAGCAGCTTGGGGCCCAACTATGGCTACACCTTC	CASSLGPNYGYTF
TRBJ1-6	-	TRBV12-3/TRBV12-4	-	TGTGCCAGCAGTTTGGTAGGGAGCTCACCCCTCCACTTT	CASSLVGSSPLHF
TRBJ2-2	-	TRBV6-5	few	TGTGCCAGCACCCGAAGGGGACCGAACACCGGGGAGCTGTTTTTT	CASTRRGPNTGELFF
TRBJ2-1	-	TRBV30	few	TGTGCCTGGAGTGTCCAAGACTGGAATGAGCAGTTCTTC	CAWSVQDWNEQFF
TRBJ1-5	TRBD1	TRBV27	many	TGTGCCAGCAGTTCACAGGGGGCTAATCAGCCCCAGCATTTT	CASSSQGANQPQHF
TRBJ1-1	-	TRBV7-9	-	TGTGCCAGCAGCCCAGGACCAGCTGGTGTGTTCTTT	CASSPGPAGVFF
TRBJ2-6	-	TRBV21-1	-	TGTGCCAGCAGCAAAGCGAGAGCCCCCACTCCCTCTGGGGCCAACGTCCTGACTTTC	CASSKARAPTPSGANVLTF
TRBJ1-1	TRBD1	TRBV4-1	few	TGCGCCAGCAGCCAAGTCACTACAGGGGAGACTGAAGCTTTCTTT	CASSQVTTGETEAFF
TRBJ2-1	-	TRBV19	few	TGTGCCAGTAGCCAACAGGGCCTCTCCTACAATGAGCAGTTCTTC	CASSQQGLSYNEQFF
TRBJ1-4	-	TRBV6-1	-	TGTGCCAGCAGTGAAGAAGGGACAACTGAAAAACTGTTTTTT	CASSEEGTTEKLFF
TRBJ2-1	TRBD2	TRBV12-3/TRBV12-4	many	TGTGCCAGCAGTTTAGGTAGCGGGGGCCCCTACAATGAGCAGTTCTTC	CASSLGSGGPYNEQFF
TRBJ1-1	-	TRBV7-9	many	TGTGCCAGCAGCTCCGGACTGCGGGGGGCAAGGAACACTGAAGCTTTCTTT	CASSSGLRGARNTEAFF
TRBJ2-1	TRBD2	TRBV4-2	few	TGTGCCAGCAGCCAAGAGGGACTAGCGGGCCCTAGTAATGAGCAGTTCTTC	CASSQEGLAGPSNEQFF
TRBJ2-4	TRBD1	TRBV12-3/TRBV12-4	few	TGTGCCAGCAGGGGACAGGGAAGGAATCAGTACTTC	CASRGQGRNQYF
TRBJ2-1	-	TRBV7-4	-	TGTGCCAGCAGCTTAGAGGGTTGTGAGCAGTTCTTC	CASSLEGCEQFF
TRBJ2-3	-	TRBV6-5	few	TGTGCCAGCAGATCCCTCGAATATACGCAGTATTTT	CASRSLEYTQYF
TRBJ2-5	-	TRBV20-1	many	TGCAGTGCTAGAAGGGCGGGAGAGACCCAGTACTTC	CSARRAGETQYF
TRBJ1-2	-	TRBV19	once	TGTGCCAGTAGTTTCTCCACCGACAGGACCAATGGCTACACCTTC	CASSFSTDRTNGYTF
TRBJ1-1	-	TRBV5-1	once	TGCGCCAGCAGCTTGGACAGAAACACTGAAGCTTTCTTT	CASSLDRNTEAFF
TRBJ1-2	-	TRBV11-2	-	TGTGCCAGCAGCTTAACTGGGAGCGGCTACACCTTC	CASSLTGSGYTF
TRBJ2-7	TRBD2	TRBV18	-	TGTGCCAGCTCACCATTTAGCGGGGGTGAATACGAGCAGTACTTC	CASSPFSGGEYEQYF
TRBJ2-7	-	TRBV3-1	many	TGTGCCAGCAGCCTACAGGGTTTCGAGCAGTACTTC	CASSLQGFEQYF
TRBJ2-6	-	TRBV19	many	TGTGCCAGTAGCAGACAGGCCTCTGGGGCCAACGTCCTGACTTTC	CASSRQASGANVLTF
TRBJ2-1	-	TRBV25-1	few	TGTGCCAGCAGTGAGCTGGGGACAAGGGAGCAGTTCTTC	CASSELGTREQFF
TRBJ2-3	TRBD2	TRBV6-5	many	TGTGCCAGCAGCTATCGAGGAGGGAGGGAAGATACGCAGTATTTT	CASSYRGGREDTQYF
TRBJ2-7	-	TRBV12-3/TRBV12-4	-	TGTGCCAGCAGTTTCTCTGGGGTTCGTTACGAGCAGTACTTC	CASSFSGVRYEQYF
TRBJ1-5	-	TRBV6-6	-	TGTGCCAGCACCAAGGGACAAAGCAATCAGCCCCAGCATTTT	CASTKGQSNQPQHF
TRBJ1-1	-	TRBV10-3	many	TGTGCCATCAGTGAAACGGGGTCAAGCACTGAAGCTTTCTTT	CAISETGSSTEAFF
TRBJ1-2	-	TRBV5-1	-	TGCGCCAGCAGCTTGGTGGGAAGTCAGGGCTACACCTTC	CASSLVGSQGYTF
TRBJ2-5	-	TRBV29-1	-	TGCAGCGTTGATAGACAGGAAGAGACCCAGTACTTC	CSVDRQEETQYF
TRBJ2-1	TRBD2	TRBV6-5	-	TGTGCCAGCAGTTACCTTGGGACTAGCGGGAGCGGGGAGCAGTTCTTC	CASSYLGTSGSGEQFF
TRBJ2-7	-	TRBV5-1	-	TGCGCCAGCAGCCGTACGACAGACTCCTACGAGCAGTACTTC	CASSRTTDSYEQYF
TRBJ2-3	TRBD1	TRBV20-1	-	TGCAGCGCGGACAGGGGAGATACGCAGTATTTT	CSADRGDTQYF
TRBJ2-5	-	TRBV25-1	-	TGTGCCAGCAGTGCTCTCCTAGGTTTTTTAGAGACCCAGTACTTC	CASSALLGFLETQYF
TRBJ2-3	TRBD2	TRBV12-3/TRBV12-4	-	TGTGCCAGCAGCGGGACTAGCGGGGTCACAGATACGCAGTATTTT	CASSGTSGVTDTQYF
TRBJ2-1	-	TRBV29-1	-	TGCAGCGTTGAAGGGCGGCTAGCGCGAGGTGAGCAGTTCTTC	CSVEGRLARGEQFF
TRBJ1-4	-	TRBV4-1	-	TGCGCCAGCAGCCAGGAGGGCCCCGGAAGATTGAGGTTTGGCCCCAATGAAAAACTGTTTTTT	CASSQEGPGRLRFGPNEKLFF
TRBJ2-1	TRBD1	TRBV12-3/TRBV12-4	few	TGTGCCAGCAGTCCCGGGACAGGAGTTCTCGATGAGCAGTTCTTC	CASSPGTGVLDEQFF
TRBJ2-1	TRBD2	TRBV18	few	TGTGCCAGCTCACCGGGGGGGACCTACAATGAGCAGTTCTTC	CASSPGGTYNEQFF
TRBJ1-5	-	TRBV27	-	TGTGCCAGCAGTTCCCACTTTGGAGGGGCCAGAGGGCCCCAGCATTTT	CASSSHFGGARGPQHF
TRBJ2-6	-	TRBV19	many	TGTGCCACCGGGCCGGGACGCCCTCTCTCTGGGGCCAACGTCCTGACTTTC	CATGPGRPLSGANVLTF
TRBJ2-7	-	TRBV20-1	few	TGCAGTGCACCCCGGCAGGGAGACGAGCAGTACTTC	CSAPRQGDEQYF
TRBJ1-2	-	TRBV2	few	TGTGCCAGCAGTGAAGACCCAGGGACGAACTATGGCTACACCTTC	CASSEDPGTNYGYTF
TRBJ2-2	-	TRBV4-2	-	TGTGCCAGCAGCCAAGATCCGGGAGCGAACACCGGGGAGCTGTTTTTT	CASSQDPGANTGELFF
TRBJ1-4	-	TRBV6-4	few	TGTGCCAGCAGTCACCGGGACATTAATGAAAAACTGTTTTTT	CASSHRDINEKLFF
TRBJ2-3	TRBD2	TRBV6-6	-	TGTGCCAGCGGCGATAGCGGGAGGGTCACAGATACGCAGTATTTT	CASGDSGRVTDTQYF
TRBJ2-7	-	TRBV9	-	TGTGCCAGCAGCGTAATGTCAGGAGGCGAGCAGTACTTC	CASSVMSGGEQYF
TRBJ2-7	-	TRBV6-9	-	TGTGCCAGCAGTTATTTGTCAGGGCAGACCTACGAGCAGTACTTC	CASSYLSGQTYEQYF
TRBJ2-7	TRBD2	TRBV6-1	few	TGTGCCAGCAGTGAAGCGAGGTCAGCGGGAGCCCACGAGCAGTACTTC	CASSEARSAGAHEQYF
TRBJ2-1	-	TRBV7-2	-	TGTGCCAGCAGCTTAGCAAAGCGCCCAGGGTTCTTC	CASSLAKRPGFF